This T cell receptor beta chain was sequenced during a study of T cell changes during pregnancy in multiple sclerosis. Measured with immunoSEQ multiplex PCR; TCRdb has only the in-frame clones, and not every one. The sample yields 50,000 or so clones, 95% seen once. The CDR3 has 14 residues. Trimming took 0 bases from V and 8 from J, leaving 11 bases between them. Looked up from germline, CDR1 is LGHNA and CDR2 is YNFKEQ. This specimen was CD8+ T cells from peripheral blood mononuclear cells, taken in the first trimester of pregnancy. The genes are TRBV4-2 and TRBJ1-5; weak D call: TRBD1 (6 bases). The clonotype comes from a female donor with multiple sclerosis, enrolled in a pregnancy study. CDR3: CASSQEGAGEPQHF. The CDR3 DNA reads as TGTGCCAGCAGCCAAGAGGGGGCCGGGGAGCCCCAGCATTTT.